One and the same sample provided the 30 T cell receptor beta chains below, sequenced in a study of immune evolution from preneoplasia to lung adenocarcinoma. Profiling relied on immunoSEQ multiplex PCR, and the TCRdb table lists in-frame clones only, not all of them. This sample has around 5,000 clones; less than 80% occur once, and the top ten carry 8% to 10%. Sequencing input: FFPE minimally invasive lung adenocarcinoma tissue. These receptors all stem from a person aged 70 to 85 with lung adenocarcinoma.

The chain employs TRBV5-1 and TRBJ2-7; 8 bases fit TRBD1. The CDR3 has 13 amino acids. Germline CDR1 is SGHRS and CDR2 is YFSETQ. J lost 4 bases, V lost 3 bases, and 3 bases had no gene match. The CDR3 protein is CASSSRTGYEQYF. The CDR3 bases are TGCGCCAGCAGCTCGCGGACAGGGTACGAGCAGTACTTC. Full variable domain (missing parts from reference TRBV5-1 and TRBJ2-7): KAGVTQTPRYLIKTRGQQVTLSCSPISGHRSVSWYQQTPGQGLQFLFEYFSETQRNKGNFPGRFSGRQFSNSRSEMNVSTLELGDSALYLCASSSRTGYEQYFGPGTRLTVT.

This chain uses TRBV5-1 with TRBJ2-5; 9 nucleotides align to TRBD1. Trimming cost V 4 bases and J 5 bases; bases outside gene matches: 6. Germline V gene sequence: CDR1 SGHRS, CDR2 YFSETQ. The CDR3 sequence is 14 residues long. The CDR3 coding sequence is TGCGCCAGCAGCCTCGGACAGGGGATTGAGACCCAGTACTTC. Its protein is CASSLGQGIETQYF.

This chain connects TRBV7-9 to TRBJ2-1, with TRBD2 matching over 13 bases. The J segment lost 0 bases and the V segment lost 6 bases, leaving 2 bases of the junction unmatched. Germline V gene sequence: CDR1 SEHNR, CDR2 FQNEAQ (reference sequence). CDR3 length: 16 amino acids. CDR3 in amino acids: CASRLAGGSSYNEQFF. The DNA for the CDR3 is TGTGCCAGCAGACTAGCGGGGGGGAGCTCCTACAATGAGCAGTTCTTC.

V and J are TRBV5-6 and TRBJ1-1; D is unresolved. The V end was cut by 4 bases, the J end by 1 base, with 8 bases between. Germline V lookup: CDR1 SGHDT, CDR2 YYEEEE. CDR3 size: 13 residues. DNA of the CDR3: TGTGCCAGCAGCGGTAGACAGAACACTGAAGCTTTCTTT. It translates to CASSGRQNTEAFF.

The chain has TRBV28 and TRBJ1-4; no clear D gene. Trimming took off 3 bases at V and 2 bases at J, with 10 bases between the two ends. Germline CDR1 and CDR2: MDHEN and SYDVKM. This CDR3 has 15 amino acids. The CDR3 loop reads CASSLNWRTNEKLFF. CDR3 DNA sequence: TGTGCCAGCAGTTTGAATTGGAGGACTAATGAAAAACTGTTTTTT. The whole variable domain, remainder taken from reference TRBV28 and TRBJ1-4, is DVKVTQSSRYLVKRTGEKVFLECVQDMDHENMFWYRQDPGLGLRLIYFSYDVKMKEKGDIPEGYSVSREKKERFSLILESASTNQTSMYLCASSLNWRTNEKLFFGSGTQLSVL.

In DNA form, the CDR3 reads TGTGCCAGCAGTGAATACGGGGCCTCGGGCTCACCCCTCCACTTT. Translating gives CASSEYGASGSPLHF. V and J are TRBV25-1 and TRBJ1-6, with a tentative D call TRBD1 (5 bases). This CDR3 is built from 15 residues. Trimming pared 0 bases from V and 10 bases from J, leaving 13 bases between. The germline gives CDR1 MGHDK, CDR2 SYGVNS.

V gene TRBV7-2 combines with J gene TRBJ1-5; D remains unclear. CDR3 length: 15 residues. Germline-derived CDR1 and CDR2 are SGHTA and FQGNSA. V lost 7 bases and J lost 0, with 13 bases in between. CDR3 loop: CASNLGGYSNQPQHF. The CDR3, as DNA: TGTGCCAGCAACCTCGGAGGGTATAGCAATCAGCCCCAGCATTTT.

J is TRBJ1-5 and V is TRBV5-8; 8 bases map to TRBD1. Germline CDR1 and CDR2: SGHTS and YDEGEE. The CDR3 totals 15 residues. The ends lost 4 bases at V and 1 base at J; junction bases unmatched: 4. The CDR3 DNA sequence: TGTGCCAGCAGCCCGGACAGGGTCAGCAATCAGCCCCAGCATTTT. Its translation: CASSPDRVSNQPQHF.

DNA for the CDR3: TGTGCCAGCAGCCGGCCCAATGAACTATCGAATGAAGCTTTCTTT. It yields the protein CASSRPNELSNEAFF. The chain couples TRBV4-2 to TRBJ1-1; D unresolved. CDR1 and CDR2 (germline): LGHNA, YNFKEQ. The CDR3 consists of 15 residues. Trimming shortened V by 4 bases and J by 7 bases, and 19 bases separated the two germline ends.

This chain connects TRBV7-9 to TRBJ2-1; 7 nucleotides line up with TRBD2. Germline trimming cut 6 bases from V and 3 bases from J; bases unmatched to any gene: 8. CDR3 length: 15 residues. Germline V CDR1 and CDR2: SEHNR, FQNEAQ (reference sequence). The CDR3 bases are TGTGCCAGCAGAATTCTAGCGGACCACTACAATGAGCAGTTCTTC. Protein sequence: CASRILADHYNEQFF.

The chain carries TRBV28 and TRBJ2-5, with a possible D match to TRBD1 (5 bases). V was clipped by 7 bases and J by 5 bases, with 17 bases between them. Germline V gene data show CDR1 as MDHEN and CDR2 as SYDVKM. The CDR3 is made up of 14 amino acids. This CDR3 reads CASTPGQYWETQYF. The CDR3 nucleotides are TGTGCCAGCACCCCAGGGCAGTATTGGGAGACCCAGTACTTC.

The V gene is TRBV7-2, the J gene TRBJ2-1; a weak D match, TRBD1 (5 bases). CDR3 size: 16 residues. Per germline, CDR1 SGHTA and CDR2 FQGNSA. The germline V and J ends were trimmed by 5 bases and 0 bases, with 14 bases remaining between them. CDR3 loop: CASSPLRGYSYNEQFF. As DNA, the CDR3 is TGTGCCAGCAGCCCCCTAAGGGGATACTCCTACAATGAGCAGTTCTTC.

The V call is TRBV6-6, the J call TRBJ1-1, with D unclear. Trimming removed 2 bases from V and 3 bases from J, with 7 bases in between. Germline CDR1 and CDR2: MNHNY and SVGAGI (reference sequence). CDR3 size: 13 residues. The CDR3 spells CASSYQFDTEAFF. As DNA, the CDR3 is TGTGCCAGCAGTTACCAGTTTGACACTGAAGCTTTCTTT.

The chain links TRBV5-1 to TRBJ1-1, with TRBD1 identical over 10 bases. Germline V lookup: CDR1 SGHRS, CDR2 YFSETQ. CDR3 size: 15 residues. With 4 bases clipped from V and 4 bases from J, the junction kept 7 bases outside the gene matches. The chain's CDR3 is CASSLGQGLRTEAFF. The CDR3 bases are TGCGCCAGCAGCCTGGGACAGGGGTTACGCACTGAAGCTTTCTTT. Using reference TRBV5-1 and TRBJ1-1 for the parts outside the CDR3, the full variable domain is KAGVTQTPRYLIKTRGQQVTLSCSPISGHRSVSWYQQTPGQGLQFLFEYFSETQRNKGNFPGRFSGRQFSNSRSEMNVSTLELGDSALYLCASSLGQGLRTEAFFGQGTRLTVV.

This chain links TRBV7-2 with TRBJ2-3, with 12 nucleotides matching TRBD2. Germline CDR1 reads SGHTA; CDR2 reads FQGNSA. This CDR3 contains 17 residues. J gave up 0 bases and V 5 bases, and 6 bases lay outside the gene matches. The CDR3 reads CASSPRTSGASTDTQYF. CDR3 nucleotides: TGTGCCAGCAGCCCTCGGACTAGCGGGGCTAGCACAGATACGCAGTATTTT.

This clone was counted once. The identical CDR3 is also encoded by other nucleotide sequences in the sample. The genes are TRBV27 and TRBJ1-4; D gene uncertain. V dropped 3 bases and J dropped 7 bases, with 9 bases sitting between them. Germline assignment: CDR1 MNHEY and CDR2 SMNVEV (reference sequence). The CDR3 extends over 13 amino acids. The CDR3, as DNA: TGTGCCAGCAGTTTCGTCCCCGTTGAAAAACTGTTTTTT. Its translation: CASSFVPVEKLFF.

DNA of the CDR3: TGTGCCAGCAGCCTCGGTCGGACTAGCGGGGGGGGCACAGATACGCAGTATTTT. It yields the protein CASSLGRTSGGGTDTQYF. The chain couples TRBV7-9 to TRBJ2-3; 15 nucleotides agree with TRBD2. V lost 5 bases and J lost 1; bases outside the gene matches: 7. This CDR3 has 18 amino acids. In germline, CDR1 is SEHNR, CDR2 FQNEAQ (reference sequence).

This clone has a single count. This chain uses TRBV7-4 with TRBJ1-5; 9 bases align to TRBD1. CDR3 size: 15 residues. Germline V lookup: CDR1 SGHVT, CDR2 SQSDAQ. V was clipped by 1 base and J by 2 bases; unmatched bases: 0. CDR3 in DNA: TGTGCCAGCAGCTTAGGGACAGGGGGCAATCAGCCCCAGCATTTT. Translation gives CASSLGTGGNQPQHF.

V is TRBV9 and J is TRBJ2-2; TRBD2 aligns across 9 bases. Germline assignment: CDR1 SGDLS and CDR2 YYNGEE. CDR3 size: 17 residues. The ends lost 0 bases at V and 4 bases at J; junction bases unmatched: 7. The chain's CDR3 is CASSVDGLAGSTGELFF. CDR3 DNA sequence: TGTGCCAGCAGCGTAGACGGTCTAGCGGGAAGCACCGGGGAGCTGTTTTTT.

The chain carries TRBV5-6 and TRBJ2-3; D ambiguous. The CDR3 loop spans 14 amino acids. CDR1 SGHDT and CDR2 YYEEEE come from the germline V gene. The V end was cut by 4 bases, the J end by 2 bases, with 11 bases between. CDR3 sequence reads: CASSPTLPTDTQYF. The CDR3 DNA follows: TGTGCCAGCAGCCCTACGTTACCCACAGATACGCAGTATTTT.

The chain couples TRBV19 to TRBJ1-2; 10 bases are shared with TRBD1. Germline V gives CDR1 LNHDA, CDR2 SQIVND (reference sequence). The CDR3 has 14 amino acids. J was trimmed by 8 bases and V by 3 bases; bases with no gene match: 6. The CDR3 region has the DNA TGTGCCAGTAGTATCGGGACAGGGGTTCACGGCTACACCTTC. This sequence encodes CASSIGTGVHGYTF.

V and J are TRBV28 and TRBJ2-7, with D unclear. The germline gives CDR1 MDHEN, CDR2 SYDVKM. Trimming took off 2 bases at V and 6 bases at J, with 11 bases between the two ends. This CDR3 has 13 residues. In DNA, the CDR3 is TGTGCCAGCAGTTTAGATAAGCCTCGCGAGCAGTACTTC. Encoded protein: CASSLDKPREQYF.

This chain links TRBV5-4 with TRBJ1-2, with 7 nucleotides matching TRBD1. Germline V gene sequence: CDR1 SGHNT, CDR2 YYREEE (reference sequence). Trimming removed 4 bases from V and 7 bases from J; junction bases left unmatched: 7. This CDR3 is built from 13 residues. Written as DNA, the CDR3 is TGTGCCAGCAGCGTCGACAGGGAGGCTGGCTACACCTTC. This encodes CASSVDREAGYTF.

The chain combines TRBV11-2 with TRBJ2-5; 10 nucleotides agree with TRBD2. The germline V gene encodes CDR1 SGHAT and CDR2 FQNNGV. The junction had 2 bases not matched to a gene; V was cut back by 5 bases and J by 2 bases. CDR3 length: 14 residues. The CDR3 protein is CASSTSGNQETQYF. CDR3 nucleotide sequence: TGTGCCAGCAGCACTAGCGGGAATCAAGAGACCCAGTACTTC.

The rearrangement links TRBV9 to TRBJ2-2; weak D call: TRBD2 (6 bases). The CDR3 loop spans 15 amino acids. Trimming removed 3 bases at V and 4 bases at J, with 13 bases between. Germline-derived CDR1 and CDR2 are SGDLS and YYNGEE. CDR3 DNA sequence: TGTGCCAGCAGCGCCCTGACTAGACCCACCGGGGAGCTGTTTTTT. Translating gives CASSALTRPTGELFF. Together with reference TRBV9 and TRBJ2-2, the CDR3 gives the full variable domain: DSGVTQTPKHLITATGQRVTLRCSPRSGDLSVYWYQQSLDQGLQFLIQYYNGEERAKGNILERFSAQQFPDLHSELNLSSLELGDSALYFCASSALTRPTGELFFGEGSRLTVL.

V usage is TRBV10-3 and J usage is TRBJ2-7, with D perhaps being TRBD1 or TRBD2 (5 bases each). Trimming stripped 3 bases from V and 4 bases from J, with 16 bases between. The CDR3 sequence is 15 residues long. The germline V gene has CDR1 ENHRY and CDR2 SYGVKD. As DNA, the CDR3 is TGTGCCATCAGTGAAGGGCAGGGAGTTCAGTACGAGCAGTACTTC. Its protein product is CAISEGQGVQYEQYF.

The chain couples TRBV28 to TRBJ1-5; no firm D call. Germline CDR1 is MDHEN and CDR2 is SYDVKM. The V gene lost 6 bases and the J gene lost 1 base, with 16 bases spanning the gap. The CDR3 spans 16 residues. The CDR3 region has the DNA TGTGCCAGCAGCTTGCCGGGAGTCAAGAGCAATCAGCCCCAGCATTTT. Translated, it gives CASSLPGVKSNQPQHF.

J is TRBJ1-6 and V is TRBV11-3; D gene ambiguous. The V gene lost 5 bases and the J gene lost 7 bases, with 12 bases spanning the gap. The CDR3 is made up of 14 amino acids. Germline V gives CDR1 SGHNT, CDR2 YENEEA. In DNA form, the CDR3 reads TGTGCCAGCAGCCAAGAAGGACTAAATTCACCCCTCCACTTT. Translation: CASSQEGLNSPLHF.

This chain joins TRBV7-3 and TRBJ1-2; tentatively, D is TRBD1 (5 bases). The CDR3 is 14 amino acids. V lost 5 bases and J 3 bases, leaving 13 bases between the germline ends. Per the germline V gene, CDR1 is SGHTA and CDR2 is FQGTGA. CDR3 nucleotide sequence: TGTGCCAGCAGCCCTCAGGGCTCCGACTATGGCTACACCTTC. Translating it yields CASSPQGSDYGYTF. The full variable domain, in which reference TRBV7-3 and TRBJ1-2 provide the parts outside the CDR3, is GAGVSQTPSNKVTEKGKYVELRCDPISGHTALYWYRQSLGQGPEFLIYFQGTGAADDSGLPNDRFFAVRPEGSVSTLKIQRTERGDSAVYLCASSPQGSDYGYTFGSGTRLTVV.

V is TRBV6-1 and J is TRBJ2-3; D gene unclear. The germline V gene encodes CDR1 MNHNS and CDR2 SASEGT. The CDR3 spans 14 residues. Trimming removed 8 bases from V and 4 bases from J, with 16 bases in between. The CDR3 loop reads CASLRVATADTQYF. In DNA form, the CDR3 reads TGTGCCAGCCTCCGGGTTGCCACGGCAGATACGCAGTATTTT.